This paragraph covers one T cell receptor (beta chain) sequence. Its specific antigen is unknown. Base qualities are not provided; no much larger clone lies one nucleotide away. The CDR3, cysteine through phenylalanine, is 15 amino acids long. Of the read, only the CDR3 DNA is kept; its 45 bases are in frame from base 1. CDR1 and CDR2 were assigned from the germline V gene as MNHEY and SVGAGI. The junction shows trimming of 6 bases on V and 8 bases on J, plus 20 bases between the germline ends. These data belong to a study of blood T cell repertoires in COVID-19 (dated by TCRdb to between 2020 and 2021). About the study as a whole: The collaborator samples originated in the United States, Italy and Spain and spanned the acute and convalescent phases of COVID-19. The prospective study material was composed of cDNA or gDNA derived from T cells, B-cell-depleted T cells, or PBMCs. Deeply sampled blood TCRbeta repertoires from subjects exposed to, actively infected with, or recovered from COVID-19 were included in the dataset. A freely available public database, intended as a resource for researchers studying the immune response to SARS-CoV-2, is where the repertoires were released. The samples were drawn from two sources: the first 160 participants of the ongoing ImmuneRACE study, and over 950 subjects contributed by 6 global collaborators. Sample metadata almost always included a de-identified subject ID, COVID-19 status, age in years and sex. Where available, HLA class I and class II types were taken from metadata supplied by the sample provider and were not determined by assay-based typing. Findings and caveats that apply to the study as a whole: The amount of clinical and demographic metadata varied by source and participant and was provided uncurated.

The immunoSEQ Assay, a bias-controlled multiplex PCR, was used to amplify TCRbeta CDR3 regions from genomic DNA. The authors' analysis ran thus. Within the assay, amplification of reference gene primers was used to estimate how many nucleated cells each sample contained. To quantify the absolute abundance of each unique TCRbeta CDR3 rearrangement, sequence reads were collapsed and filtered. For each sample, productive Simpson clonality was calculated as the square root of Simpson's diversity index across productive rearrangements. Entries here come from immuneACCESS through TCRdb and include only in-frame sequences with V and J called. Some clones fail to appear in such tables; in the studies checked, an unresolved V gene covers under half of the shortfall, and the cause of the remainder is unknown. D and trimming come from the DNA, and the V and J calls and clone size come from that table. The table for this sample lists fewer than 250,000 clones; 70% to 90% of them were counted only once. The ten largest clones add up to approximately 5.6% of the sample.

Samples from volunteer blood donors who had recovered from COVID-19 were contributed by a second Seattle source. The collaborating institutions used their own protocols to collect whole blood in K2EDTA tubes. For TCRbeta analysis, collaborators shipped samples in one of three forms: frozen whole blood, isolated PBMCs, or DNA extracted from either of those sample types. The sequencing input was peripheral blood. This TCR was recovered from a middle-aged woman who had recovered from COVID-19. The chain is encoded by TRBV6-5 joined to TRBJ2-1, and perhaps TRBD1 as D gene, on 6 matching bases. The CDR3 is CASRTTPAHRDEQFF. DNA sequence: TGTGCCAGCAGGACCACGCCGGCCCACAGGGATGAGCAGTTCTTC.